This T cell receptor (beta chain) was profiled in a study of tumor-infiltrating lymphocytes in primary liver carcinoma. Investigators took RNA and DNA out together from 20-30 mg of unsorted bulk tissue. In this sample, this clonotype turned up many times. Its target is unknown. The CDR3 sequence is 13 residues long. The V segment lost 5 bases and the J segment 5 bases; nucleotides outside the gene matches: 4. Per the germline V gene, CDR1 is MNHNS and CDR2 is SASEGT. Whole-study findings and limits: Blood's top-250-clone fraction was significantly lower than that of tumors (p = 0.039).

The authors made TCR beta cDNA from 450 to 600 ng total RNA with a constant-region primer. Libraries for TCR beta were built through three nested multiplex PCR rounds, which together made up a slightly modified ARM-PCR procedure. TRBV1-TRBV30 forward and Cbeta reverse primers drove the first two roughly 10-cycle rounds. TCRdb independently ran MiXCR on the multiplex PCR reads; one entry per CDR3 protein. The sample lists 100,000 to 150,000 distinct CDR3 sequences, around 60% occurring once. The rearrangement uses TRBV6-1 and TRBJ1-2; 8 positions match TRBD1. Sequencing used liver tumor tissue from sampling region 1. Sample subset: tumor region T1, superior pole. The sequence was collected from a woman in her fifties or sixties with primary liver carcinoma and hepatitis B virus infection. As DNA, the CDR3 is TGTGCCAGCAGTCGCGACAGGGGATATGGCTACACCTTC. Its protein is CASSRDRGYGYTF.